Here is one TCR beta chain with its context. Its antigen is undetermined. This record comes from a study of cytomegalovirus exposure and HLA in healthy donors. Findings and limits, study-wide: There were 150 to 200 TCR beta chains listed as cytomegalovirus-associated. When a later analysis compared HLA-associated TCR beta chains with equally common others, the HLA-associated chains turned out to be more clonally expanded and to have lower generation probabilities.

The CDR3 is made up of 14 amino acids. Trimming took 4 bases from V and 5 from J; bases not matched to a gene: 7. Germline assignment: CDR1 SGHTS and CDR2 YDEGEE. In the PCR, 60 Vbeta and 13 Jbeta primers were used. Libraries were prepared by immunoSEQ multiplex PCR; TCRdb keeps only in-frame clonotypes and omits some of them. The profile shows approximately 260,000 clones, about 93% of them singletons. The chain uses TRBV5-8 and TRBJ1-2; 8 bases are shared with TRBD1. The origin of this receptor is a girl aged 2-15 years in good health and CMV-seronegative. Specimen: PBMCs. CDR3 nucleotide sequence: TGTGCCAGCAGCCTCGGACAGGGCACGTATGGCTACACCTTC. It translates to CASSLGQGTYGYTF. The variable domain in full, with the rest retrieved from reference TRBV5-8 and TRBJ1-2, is EAGVTQSPTHLIKTRGQQATLRCSPISGHTSVYWYQQALGLGLQFLLWYDEGEERNRGNFPPRFSGRQFPNYSSELNVNALELEDSALYLCASSLGQGTYGYTFGSGTRLTVV.